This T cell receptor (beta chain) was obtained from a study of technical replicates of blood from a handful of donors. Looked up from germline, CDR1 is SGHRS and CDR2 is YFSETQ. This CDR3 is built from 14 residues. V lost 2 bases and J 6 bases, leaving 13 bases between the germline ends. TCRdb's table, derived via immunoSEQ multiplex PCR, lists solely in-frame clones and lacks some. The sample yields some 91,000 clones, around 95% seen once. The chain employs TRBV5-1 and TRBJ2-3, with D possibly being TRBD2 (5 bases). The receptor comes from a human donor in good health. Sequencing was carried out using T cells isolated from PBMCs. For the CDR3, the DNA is TGCGCCAGCAGCTTTAAGTTCGGGGTGGATACGCAGTATTTT. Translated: CASSFKFGVDTQYF.